The entry that follows covers one TCR beta chain sequence. This entry belongs to a study of cytomegalovirus exposure and HLA in healthy donors. A multiplex PCR was run with 60 Vbeta primers and 13 Jbeta primers. Only in-frame clones appear in the TCRdb table, and some are missing; sequencing was by immunoSEQ multiplex PCR. This table has around 180,000 clones, almost 85% appearing once. V was shortened by 0 bases and J by 5 bases, with 12 bases between the two germline ends. Germline-derived CDR1 and CDR2 are SGDLS and YYNGEE. The CDR3 runs to 15 residues. The chain links TRBV9 to TRBJ2-1; D uncertain. The sample was PBMCs. The receptor's source is a boy between 10 and 17 years old in good health and CMV-seronegative. The chain's CDR3 is CASSVVPEDDNEQFF. CDR3 bases: TGTGCCAGCAGCGTAGTACCAGAGGATGACAATGAGCAGTTCTTC.